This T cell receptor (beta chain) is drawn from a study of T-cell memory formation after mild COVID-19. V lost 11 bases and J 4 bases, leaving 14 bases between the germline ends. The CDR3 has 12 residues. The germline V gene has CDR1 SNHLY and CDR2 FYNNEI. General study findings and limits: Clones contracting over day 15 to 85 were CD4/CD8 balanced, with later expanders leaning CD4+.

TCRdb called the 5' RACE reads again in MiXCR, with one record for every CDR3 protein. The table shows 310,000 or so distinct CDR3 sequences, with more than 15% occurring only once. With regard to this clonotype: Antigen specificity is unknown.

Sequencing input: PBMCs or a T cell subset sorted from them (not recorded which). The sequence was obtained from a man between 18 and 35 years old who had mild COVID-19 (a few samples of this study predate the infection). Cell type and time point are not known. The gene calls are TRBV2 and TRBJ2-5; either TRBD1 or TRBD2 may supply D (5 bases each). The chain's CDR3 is CAERGAGETQYF. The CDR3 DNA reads TGTGCCGAGAGGGGCGCCGGAGAGACCCAGTACTTC.